Sequencing of this TCR beta chain was carried out in a study of cytomegalovirus exposure and HLA in healthy donors. Overall study context: The study's early data release held some 85 million unique TCRs from HLA-typed donors. Study results and limitations: Most TCR sequences were uncommon, yet certain public TCRs appeared in many donors. Cytomegalovirus status, reportedly, was diagnosed with high specificity and sensitivity by the classifier.

PCR primers comprised 60 Vbeta and 13 Jbeta primers. The data were produced by immunoSEQ multiplex PCR, yet TCRdb's version contains in-frame clones alone and is incomplete. The sample lists 120,000 to 150,000 clones; roughly 80% were seen once. In regard to this clone: What it recognizes is unknown.

The CDR3 loop spans 12 amino acids. CDR1 and CDR2 (germline): SGHDT, YYEEEE. V lost 2 bases and J 8 bases, leaving 8 bases between the germline ends. This clonotype was obtained from a woman aged 35 to 49 in good health and CMV-seropositive. The sequenced sample consisted of PBMCs. This chain links TRBV5-6 with TRBJ2-1; D remains unclear. In nucleotides, the CDR3 is TGTGCCAGCAGCTTCTTGAGCTATGAGCAGTTCTTC. Its protein is CASSFLSYEQFF.